These 15 T cell receptor beta chains came from one sample sequenced in a study of technical replicates of blood from a few donors. This table comes from immunoSEQ multiplex PCR, and its TCRdb copy is limited to in-frame clones, with some not included. The sample holds under 85,000 clones; approximately 92% are singletons and the top ten take approximately 0.4%. The sequenced material came from T cells isolated from PBMCs. The source of these receptors is a human donor in good health. Some clones in this sample may be carry-over from other donors' samples.

The chain employs TRBV28 and TRBJ2-2; TRBD1 matches 7 bases. The germline gives CDR1 MDHEN, CDR2 SYDVKM. The CDR3 consists of 16 residues. V lost 3 bases, J lost 5 bases, and 9 bases stayed unmatched. The CDR3 nucleotides are TGTGCCAGCAGTTTTAGTAGGGGGCGACGAACCGGGGAGCTGTTTTTT. As protein: CASSFSRGRRTGELFF.

In nucleotides, the CDR3 is TGTGCCAGCAGCTTAGGGGGCCATGAAAAACTGTTTTTT. It specifies CASSLGGHEKLFF. The chain recombines TRBV7-2 with TRBJ1-4; possibly TRBD1 for D (5 bases). V was shortened by 1 base and J by 6 bases, with 6 bases between the two germline ends. CDR3 length: 13 amino acids. CDR1 SGHTA and CDR2 FQGNSA come from the germline V gene. The full variable domain, completed using reference TRBV7-2 and TRBJ1-4, is GAGVSQSPSNKVTEKGKDVELRCDPISGHTALYWYRQSLGQGLEFLIYFQGNSAPDKSGLPSDRFSAERTGGSVSTLTIQRTQQEDSAVYLCASSLGGHEKLFFGSGTQLSVL.

The J gene is TRBJ2-5, the V gene TRBV7-8; weak D call: TRBD1 (5 bases). The J call is doubtful: the DNA matches TRBJ2-7 better. The V gene's germline CDR1 is SGHVS and CDR2 FQNEAQ. CDR3 length equals 14 residues. CDR3 residues: CASSLDRQGYEQYF. CDR3 DNA: TGTGCCAGCAGCTTAGACAGGCAAGGGTACGAGCAGTACTTC.

The chain recombines TRBV19 with TRBJ2-1; TRBD2 aligns across 7 bases. CDR1 LNHDA and CDR2 SQIVND come from the germline V gene (reference sequence). The V and J ends lost 5 bases and 0 bases, in that order; junction bases with no gene match: 7. The CDR3 loop spans 16 amino acids. CDR3 sequence: CASSPNSGFSYNEQFF. CDR3 in DNA: TGTGCCAGTAGTCCTAATAGCGGGTTCTCCTACAATGAGCAGTTCTTC.

The V call is TRBV19, the J call TRBJ2-1; D perhaps matches TRBD1 (7 bases). The CDR3 totals 17 residues. The V gene lost 6 bases and the J gene lost 6 bases, with 24 bases spanning the gap. The V gene's germline CDR1 is LNHDA and CDR2 SQIVND (reference sequence). CDR3 sequence (DNA): TGTGCCAGTAGGGAGGGGGCGGGTTCTAACCTTCGCAATGAGCAGTTCTTC. It encodes CASREGAGSNLRNEQFF.

The V gene is TRBV28, the J gene TRBJ2-7, with D possibly matching TRBD1 (6 bases). Trimming removed 5 bases at V and 3 bases at J, with 17 bases between. Per germline, CDR1 MDHEN and CDR2 SYDVKM. The CDR3 extends over 15 amino acids. In nucleotides, the CDR3 is TGTGCCAGCAGTCTCCTGGGGGCGCAAATCTACGAGCAGTACTTC. It specifies CASSLLGAQIYEQYF.

The chain joins TRBV7-6 to TRBJ2-1; 8 nucleotides agree with TRBD1. This CDR3 contains 15 residues. Germline values: CDR1 SGHVS, CDR2 FNYEAQ. V was pared by 3 bases and J by 6 bases, with 7 bases of the junction left unmatched. The CDR3 sequence is CASSFTPGGGNEQFF. The CDR3 coding sequence is TGTGCCAGCAGCTTCACCCCAGGGGGCGGCAATGAGCAGTTCTTC.

The CDR3 DNA follows: TGCGCCAGCAGTGAGTGGACGGGGAACTCCTACGAGCAGTACTTC. Translating gives CASSEWTGNSYEQYF. V is TRBV10-1 and J is TRBJ2-7; D perhaps matches TRBD2 (5 bases). Trimming cost V 1 base and J 0 bases, with 10 bases left between them. CDR3 length: 15 amino acids. Germline V CDR1 and CDR2: WNHNN, SYGVQD (reference sequence).

V usage is TRBV27 and J usage is TRBJ2-3, with 7 bases identical to TRBD2. The CDR3 runs to 18 residues. Germline loops: CDR1 MNHEY, CDR2 SMNVEV (reference sequence). After removal of 3 bases from V and 2 bases from J, the junction contained 14 bases not matched to a gene. For the CDR3, the DNA is TGTGCCAGCAGTTTCGGAACTAGCGAGATTACCTACACAGATACGCAGTATTTT. As protein: CASSFGTSEITYTDTQYF.

The chain is built from TRBV13 and TRBJ1-1; a weak D match, TRBD1 (6 bases). CDR1 is PRHDT and CDR2 is FYEKMQ in the germline V gene (reference sequence). The CDR3 length is 11 residues. Trimming stripped 4 bases from V and 7 bases from J, with 7 bases between. In DNA form, the CDR3 reads TGTGCCAGCAGCTCACAGGGTGAAGCTTTCTTT. This sequence encodes CASSSQGEAFF. The complete variable domain, with remaining parts taken from reference TRBV13 and TRBJ1-1, reads AAGVIQSPRHLIKEKRETATLKCYPIPRHDTVYWYQQGPGQDPQFLISFYEKMQSDKGSIPDRFSAQQFSDYHSELNMSSLELGDSALYFCASSSQGEAFFGQGTRLTVV.

The rearrangement links TRBV7-9 to TRBJ2-2; TRBD2 matches 7 bases. The junction had 7 bases not matched to a gene; V was cut back by 0 bases and J by 0 bases. This CDR3 spans 18 amino acids. Germline lookup yields CDR1 SEHNR and CDR2 FQNEAQ (reference sequence). CDR3 amino acids: CASSLARGAGSNTGELFF. The CDR3 DNA is TGTGCCAGCAGCTTAGCGCGTGGAGCGGGATCGAACACCGGGGAGCTGTTTTTT. The variable domain in full, completed from reference TRBV7-9 and TRBJ2-2, reads DTGVSQNPRHKITKRGQNVTFRCDPISEHNRLYWYRQTLGQGPEFLTYFQNEAQLEKSRLLSDRFSAERPKGSFSTLEIQRTEQGDSAMYLCASSLARGAGSNTGELFFGEGSRLTVL.

The chain uses TRBV11-2 and TRBJ1-2, with D tentatively TRBD1 (6 bases). CDR1 and CDR2 (germline): SGHAT, FQNNGV. V was trimmed by 3 bases and J by 6 bases, leaving 8 bases between them. The CDR3 totals 12 residues. This chain's CDR3 is CASSFTGNGYTF. DNA of the CDR3: TGTGCCAGCAGCTTCACAGGGAATGGCTACACCTTC.

The V and J genes are TRBV19 and TRBJ2-1, with a tentative D call TRBD1 (5 bases). Trimming stripped 9 bases from V and 9 bases from J, with 21 bases between. Germline CDR1 LNHDA, CDR2 SQIVND (reference sequence). This CDR3 is built from 14 residues. DNA of the CDR3: TGTGCCAGCCAGTTGGACACCGTTTGGAGTGAGCAGTTCTTC. This gives the protein CASQLDTVWSEQFF.

This clone was seen a handful of times. The genes are TRBV5-1 and TRBJ2-7; TRBD2 aligns across 12 bases. With 3 bases clipped from V and 3 bases from J, the junction kept 4 bases outside the gene matches. The germline V gene encodes CDR1 SGHRS and CDR2 YFSETQ. The CDR3 runs to 15 residues. The CDR3 DNA follows: TGCGCCAGCAGCTGGACTAGCGGGACGATCTACGAGCAGTACTTC. Encoded protein: CASSWTSGTIYEQYF.

The rearrangement uses TRBV9 and TRBJ1-2, with TRBD1 matching over 11 bases. This CDR3 is 15 amino acids long. V was clipped by 3 bases and J by 5 bases; unmatched bases: 6. From germline, CDR1 is SGDLS and CDR2 YYNGEE. The DNA for the CDR3 is TGTGCCAGCAGCGCGGGACAGGGGGTCAAGTATGGCTACACCTTC. It encodes CASSAGQGVKYGYTF.